The rows below give T cell receptor beta chains drawn from one sample of a study of blood T cell repertoires in COVID-19. Measured with immunoSEQ multiplex PCR; TCRdb has only the in-frame clones, and not every one. The data show approximately 160,000 clones, more than 70% seen once. Specimen: peripheral blood. The receptors were gathered from a middle-aged man with active or convalescent COVID-19. Both conserved end residues are part of each CDR3. D genes are given only for firm matches. Some rows mark clone size as missing; the rest say once, few, many or name a class of expanded clone.

cdr3_nt	cdr3_aa	clone_size	d_call	j_call	v_call
TGTGCCAGCAGTTACCTCGCAGCGGACGGAGAGACCCAGTACTTC	CASSYLAADGETQYF	.	.	TRBJ2-5	TRBV6-2/TRBV6-3
TGTGCCACCAGTGATTCCCAAACAGGGGGCGTGGGACAGCCCCAGCATTTT	CATSDSQTGGVGQPQHF	.	TRBD1	TRBJ1-5	TRBV24-1
TGTGCCAGCAGCTCCCCCGGGACAGAAGAGACCCAGTACTTC	CASSSPGTEETQYF	.	TRBD1	TRBJ2-5	TRBV5-5
TGTGCCAGCAGCCAAGAAAGGAGGACCGCCCCCTATGGCTACACCTTC	CASSQERRTAPYGYTF	.	.	TRBJ1-2	TRBV4-2
TGCGCCAGCAGCCCGCGGGGAGGGGGGAACATTCAGTACTTC	CASSPRGGGNIQYF	.	.	TRBJ2-4	TRBV5-1
TGTGCCAGCAGTTACCGGAGGGCTGCTAACTATGGCTACACCTTC	CASSYRRAANYGYTF	.	.	TRBJ1-2	TRBV6-5
TGTGCCAGCAGTAACCGGGGGTCGGGTGAAAAACTGTTTTTT	CASSNRGSGEKLFF	.	.	TRBJ1-4	TRBV28
TGTGCCAGCAGCCAAGAGAAGGGGGCGTATAATTCACCCCTCCACTTT	CASSQEKGAYNSPLHF	.	TRBD1	TRBJ1-6	TRBV14
TGTGCCAGCAGCTTAGATCTAGCGGGCTACGAGCAGTACTTC	CASSLDLAGYEQYF	once	TRBD2	TRBJ2-7	TRBV11-3
TGCGCCAGCAGCCACCGAGGGCAGGAGAACACCGGGGAGCTGTTTTTT	CASSHRGQENTGELFF	few	.	TRBJ2-2	TRBV4-1
TGTGCCAGTAGTCCCCCCGCCGGGACTGGGTACTCACCCCTCCACTTT	CASSPPAGTGYSPLHF	.	.	TRBJ1-6	TRBV19
TGTGCCAGCAGCCGGCCGGCAGGGGGGAGCTATGGCTACACCTTC	CASSRPAGGSYGYTF	.	TRBD1	TRBJ1-2	TRBV6-2/TRBV6-3
TGTGCCAGCAGCGTAGTCGGGAACGGCTACACTGAAGCTTTCTTT	CASSVVGNGYTEAFF	once	.	TRBJ1-1	TRBV9
TGCGCCAGCAGCCAACTAACTAGCGGGGGCTACAATGAGCAGTTCTTC	CASSQLTSGGYNEQFF	.	TRBD2	TRBJ2-1	TRBV4-1
TGTGCCAGTAGTGTTGGACAGGGGGCTGGAAACACCATATATTTT	CASSVGQGAGNTIYF	.	TRBD1	TRBJ1-3	TRBV19
TGTGCCAGCAGCTTATACTCCGAGCAGTACTTC	CASSLYSEQYF	.	.	TRBJ2-7	TRBV7-2
TGTGCCAGCAGCGTAGCTACAGCGGGCCCTTACGAGCAGTACTTC	CASSVATAGPYEQYF	.	.	TRBJ2-7	TRBV9
TGTGCCAGCAGCAGCAAAGCCTTGGTGAATCAGTTCTTC	CASSSKALVNQFF	.	.	TRBJ2-1	TRBV5-8
TGTGCCAGCAGTTATGCACAGGGGAATCAGCCCCAGCATTTT	CASSYAQGNQPQHF	.	TRBD1	TRBJ1-5	TRBV6-5
TGCAGCGTTGAAGATATGTGGGGCAAGGACACCGGGGAGCTGTTTTTT	CSVEDMWGKDTGELFF	few	.	TRBJ2-2	TRBV29-1
TGTGCCAGCTCACCACTGGGACAGCTGACAGATACGCAGTATTTT	CASSPLGQLTDTQYF	.	TRBD1	TRBJ2-3	TRBV18
TGTGCCAGCAGCTCCACGAGGGGACAGACTGAAGCTTTCTTT	CASSSTRGQTEAFF	.	TRBD1	TRBJ1-1	TRBV13
TGTGCCAGCAGTGAAGCAGGGGCTACTAACTATGGCTACACCTTC	CASSEAGATNYGYTF	.	.	TRBJ1-2	TRBV6-1
TGCGCCAGCAGCCCACTAGCGGGCACTAGCACAGATACGCAGTATTTT	CASSPLAGTSTDTQYF	.	TRBD2	TRBJ2-3	TRBV5-1
TGTGCCAGCAGCCCCATAAGCGGGGGGCAGGTTGAGCAGTTCTTC	CASSPISGGQVEQFF	.	TRBD2	TRBJ2-1	TRBV6-6
TGTGCCAGCAGACGGACACATAATTCACCCCTCCACTTT	CASRRTHNSPLHF	.	.	TRBJ1-6	TRBV27
TGCGCCAGCACCAAACTAGCGGGAGGGTACGAGCAGTACTTC	CASTKLAGGYEQYF	.	TRBD2	TRBJ2-7	TRBV5-1
TGTGCCAGCAGCCGCTCAGACTCAACAGGAAAAACTGAAGCTTTCTTT	CASSRSDSTGKTEAFF	.	.	TRBJ1-1	TRBV4-2
TGTGCCAGCAGCCCCGGCCCACAGGGAGGCTACACCTTC	CASSPGPQGGYTF	.	.	TRBJ1-2	TRBV9
TGTGCCAGTAGTAACAGCCCAGAAAAACTGTTTTTT	CASSNSPEKLFF	once	.	TRBJ1-4	TRBV19
TGTGCCAGCAGCCCCCTCAGGCGGGTTTCCTACAATGAGCAGTTCTTC	CASSPLRRVSYNEQFF	.	.	TRBJ2-1	TRBV14
TGTGCCAGCAGCCGAAATTTGGGGAGCTCCTACAATGAGCAGTTCTTC	CASSRNLGSSYNEQFF	.	.	TRBJ2-1	TRBV4-2
TGTGCCAGCAGCCAAGTCCTGGAGGGGCACATTCAGTACTTC	CASSQVLEGHIQYF	.	.	TRBJ2-4	TRBV3-1/TRBV3-2
TGTGCCAGCAGTTTCAACAAAGGAGTAAATGAGCAGTTCTTC	CASSFNKGVNEQFF	.	.	TRBJ2-1	TRBV11-2
TGTGCCAGTAGTATAACGGGGGGGCGGACAGGGGAACAGCCCCAGCATTTT	CASSITGGRTGEQPQHF	few	TRBD1	TRBJ1-5	TRBV19
TGTGCCAGCAGCGTAGTCCTGGCAGGGGCGCAGTATTTT	CASSVVLAGAQYF	.	.	TRBJ2-3	TRBV9
TGTGCCAGCAGCCAAGAAAGGGGGCTCTACGAGCAGTACTTC	CASSQERGLYEQYF	.	TRBD1	TRBJ2-7	TRBV3-1/TRBV3-2
TGTGCCAGCAGTGAAGCTGCAGGGACCTACGAGCAGTACTTC	CASSEAAGTYEQYF	.	.	TRBJ2-7	TRBV2
TGTGCCTGGAACCGGGATGCCTCTGGGGAGCTGTTTTTT	CAWNRDASGELFF	.	.	TRBJ2-2	TRBV30
TGTGCCAGCAGCTTAGGTTCGGGGGGCAAAAACATTCAGTACTTC	CASSLGSGGKNIQYF	.	TRBD2	TRBJ2-4	TRBV13
TGTGCCAGTCATTTTATCGGCACTGAAGCTTTCTTT	CASHFIGTEAFF	.	.	TRBJ1-1	TRBV18
TGTGCCAGCAGTGTGGGTCTGGGGGGTAGCAATCAGCCCCAGCATTTT	CASSVGLGGSNQPQHF	few	.	TRBJ1-5	TRBV6-1
TGTGCCAGCAGTGAGGAACGCAGGGGCTACACCTTC	CASSEERRGYTF	.	.	TRBJ1-2	TRBV2
TGTGCCAGCAGCTTAGTCGTCGCTCTCACAGGTCGATCCGAGCAGTACTTC	CASSLVVALTGRSEQYF	.	.	TRBJ2-7	TRBV7-2
TGTGCCAGCAGCCAAGCCCGGGGGGGGGCGGGCGAGCAGTTCTTC	CASSQARGGAGEQFF	.	TRBD2	TRBJ2-1	TRBV3-1/TRBV3-2
TGTGCCAGTAGTTCCCGACTAGCGGGGGGCTACGAGCAGTACTTC	CASSSRLAGGYEQYF	.	TRBD2	TRBJ2-7	TRBV19
TGTGCCAGCAGCTTCGGACTAGAAGAGACCCAGTACTTC	CASSFGLEETQYF	.	TRBD2	TRBJ2-5	TRBV5-6
TGTGCCAGTAGTATAGCAGGCTCCTTCAATGAGCAGTTCTTC	CASSIAGSFNEQFF	few	.	TRBJ2-1	TRBV19
TGTGCCAGCAGCCGTGGGGGGGGCGCAGGGGCCGGGGAGCTGTTTTTT	CASSRGGGAGAGELFF	.	.	TRBJ2-2	TRBV5-4
TGTGCCAGCAGCCCGGGTTCGGCAGTCTACACTGAAGCTTTCTTT	CASSPGSAVYTEAFF	.	.	TRBJ1-1	TRBV7-9
TGCGCCAGCAGCCAAAGGAGAGGGACAGAGAATGAAAAACTGTTTTTT	CASSQRRGTENEKLFF	.	TRBD1	TRBJ1-4	TRBV4-3
TGCGCCAGCAGCCAAGAAGGGACTCGGGGGGGCAGGGAGACCCAGTACTTC	CASSQEGTRGGRETQYF	.	TRBD2	TRBJ2-5	TRBV4-1
TGTGCCATCAGCTTGACAGAAGGAGCCTATAATTCACCCCTCCACTTT	CAISLTEGAYNSPLHF	few	.	TRBJ1-6	TRBV10-3